What follows are 14 T cell receptor beta chains derived from one specimen sequenced in a study of shared clonotypes between healthy human individuals. Naive CD8 cells were CD45RO-negative, positively selected for CCR7, excluding terminally differentiated effector memory CD45RA+ cells. Data came from immunoSEQ multiplex PCR; TCRdb stores just in-frame clones and leaves some out. Of roughly 2,000,000 clones in the sample, about 95% were seen once. The sequenced sample consisted of naive CD8+ T cells sorted from blood. These receptors all stem from a man younger than 35 in good health.

In this sample, this clone turned up once. V gene TRBV2 combines with J gene TRBJ1-1; 9 nucleotides align to TRBD1. Germline values: CDR1 SNHLY, CDR2 FYNNEI. This CDR3 is 14 amino acids long. V shed 4 bases and J 4 bases; nucleotides not matched to a gene: 4. This chain's CDR3 is CASSVGQGVTEAFF. CDR3 DNA: TGTGCCAGCAGTGTGGGACAGGGCGTCACTGAAGCTTTCTTT.

Of note for this clone: The sample holds other DNA sequences that translate to the same CDR3. The chain joins TRBV5-1 to TRBJ2-7; D is uncertain. The CDR3 length is 13 residues. Trimming took off 3 bases at V and 6 bases at J, with 13 bases between the two ends. Germline values: CDR1 SGHRS, CDR2 YFSETQ. Here the CDR3 reads CASSSQLRPEQYF. DNA for the CDR3: TGCGCCAGCAGCTCGCAACTCCGTCCCGAGCAGTACTTC.

The chain couples TRBV6-5 to TRBJ2-2, with TRBD1 as a possible D gene (7 bases). Germline values: CDR1 MNHEY, CDR2 SVGAGI. The V end was cut by 10 bases, the J end by 3 bases, with 9 bases between. CDR3 length: 12 residues. The CDR3 DNA reads as TGTGCCACCAGGGGGGACACCGGGGAGCTGTTTTTT. It is translated as CATRGDTGELFF.

This clone was seen just once. The chain uses TRBV5-1 and TRBJ1-5, with D possibly TRBD1 on 5 matching bases. The CDR3 is made up of 16 amino acids. Trimming took 6 bases from V and 2 from J, leaving 18 bases between them. CDR1 is SGHRS, CDR2 YFSETQ, per germline. For the CDR3, the DNA is TGCGCCAGCACCACCCGGGGGTATTATGGCAATCAGCCCCAGCATTTT. Its translation is CASTTRGYYGNQPQHF. Supplemented by reference TRBV5-1 and TRBJ1-5, the full variable domain reads KAGVTQTPRYLIKTRGQQVTLSCSPISGHRSVSWYQQTPGQGLQFLFEYFSETQRNKGNFPGRFSGRQFSNSRSEMNVSTLELGDSALYLCASTTRGYYGNQPQHFGDGTRLSIL.

The chain is built from TRBV15 and TRBJ2-3; D ambiguous. The CDR3 totals 18 residues. Germline loops: CDR1 LNHNV, CDR2 YYDKDF (reference sequence). Trimming left V 5 bases short and J 6 bases short, with 27 bases between. The CDR3 spells CATSGGALPSRYEDTQYF. Written as DNA, the CDR3 is TGTGCCACCAGCGGCGGAGCTCTTCCTAGTAGGTATGAGGATACGCAGTATTTT.

This clone was detected only once. The chain recombines TRBV7-9 with TRBJ2-5; 12 positions agree with TRBD2. Germline V lookup: CDR1 SEHNR, CDR2 FQNEAQ (reference sequence). V gave up 4 bases and J gave up 2 bases; unmatched junction bases: 8. The CDR3 sequence is 17 residues long. The CDR3 DNA reads as TGTGCCAGCAGCTCCCGGACTAGCGGGACGACACAAGAGACCCAGTACTTC. Translated, it gives CASSSRTSGTTQETQYF.

DNA of the CDR3: TGTGCCAGCAGCCGCCCGGACCCGCTAGGGAATGAAAAACTGTTTTTT. Its protein product is CASSRPDPLGNEKLFF. The chain links TRBV5-5 to TRBJ1-4; D is unresolved. The germline gives CDR1 SGHKS, CDR2 YYEKEE (reference sequence). The ends were cut back, 4 bases at V and 5 bases at J, with 18 bases in the middle. This CDR3 spans 16 amino acids.

This sequence joins TRBV19 and TRBJ1-5; D not certain. The ends were cut back, 2 bases at V and 2 bases at J, with 10 bases in the middle. Germline CDR1 and CDR2: LNHDA and SQIVND (reference sequence). The CDR3 extends over 15 amino acids. The CDR3 coding sequence is TGTGCCAGTAGTATAAGCATTTGGGGCAATCAGCCCCAGCATTTT. This gives the protein CASSISIWGNQPQHF.

This clone is a singleton in its sample. The chain uses TRBV7-6 and TRBJ1-6; D call uncertain. The ends were cut back, 5 bases at V and 1 base at J, with 12 bases in the middle. The CDR3 has 16 amino acids. CDR1 SGHVS and CDR2 FNYEAQ come from the germline V gene. The CDR3 region is CASSRAPGSYNSPLHF. In DNA form, the CDR3 reads TGTGCCAGCAGCCGAGCGCCGGGGTCCTATAATTCACCCCTCCACTTT.

The V and J genes are TRBV30 and TRBJ1-2; 8 bases match TRBD1. Germline values: CDR1 GTSNPN, CDR2 SVGIG (reference sequence). This CDR3 is built from 13 residues. V dropped 0 bases and J dropped 10; count of bases not matched to a gene: 7. The CDR3 DNA sequence: TGTGCCTGGAGTGTTGGACAGGGAGGGTTCTACACCTTC. This translates into CAWSVGQGGFYTF.

On this clone itself: Other DNA sequences in the same sample also yield this CDR3. The V call is TRBV7-8, the J call TRBJ2-7; 13 nucleotides agree with TRBD2. Germline CDR1 is SGHVS and CDR2 is FQNEAQ. The CDR3 sequence is 15 residues long. V was pared by 5 bases and J by 3 bases, with 4 bases of the junction left unmatched. CDR3 bases: TGTGCCAGCAGCCTAGGACTAGCGGGGGACTACGAGCAGTACTTC. Translation: CASSLGLAGDYEQYF.

The rearrangement links TRBV27 to TRBJ2-7, with 11 positions matching TRBD2. The CDR3 totals 16 residues. Germline CDR1 and CDR2: MNHEY and SMNVEV (reference sequence). V was pared by 5 bases and J by 9 bases, with 15 bases of the junction left unmatched. The CDR3, as DNA: TGTGCCAGCAGTCCCTCACTAGCGGGAGCTTTGGAGTTGCAGTACTTC. Translated: CASSPSLAGALELQYF.

Details on this clone: At the DNA level, this CDR3 is encoded by other sequences in the same sample as well. This chain connects TRBV27 to TRBJ2-7; 11 positions match TRBD2. This CDR3 comprises 15 residues. J lost 4 bases, V lost 6 bases, and 8 bases had no gene match. CDR1 and CDR2 (germline): MNHEY, SMNVEV (reference sequence). The CDR3 sequence is CASSPGLADSYEQYF. CDR3 nucleotide sequence: TGTGCCAGCAGCCCGGGACTAGCGGATTCATACGAGCAGTACTTC.

About this clone: Different DNA sequences within this sample yield the same CDR3. The chain uses TRBV7-8 and TRBJ2-7, with 10 bases aligning to TRBD2. The CDR3 is 15 amino acids. J lost 1 base, V lost 1 base, and 1 base had no gene match. CDR1 is SGHVS, CDR2 FQNEAQ, per germline. CDR3 in DNA: TGTGCCAGCAGCTTAGGAGCGGGAGGGTCCTACGAGCAGTACTTC. Amino acid sequence: CASSLGAGGSYEQYF.